Below are 2 T cell receptor beta chains sequenced from a single sample in a study of T cells in Graves' hyperthyroidism and ophthalmopathy. Amplification targeted TCR beta CDR3 regions from RNA transcripts. When the TCR CDR3 underwent first-round RT-PCR, the HTBI primer set was used. TCRdb fed the multiplex PCR reads into MiXCR, producing one record per CDR3 protein. The table records roughly 570,000 distinct CDR3 sequences, around a sixth of them present only once. The specimen was blood. These receptors all stem from a woman younger than 45 with Graves' hyperthyroidism.

This clonotype was picked up many times. The chain is built from TRBV4-2 and TRBJ2-3; D is uncertain. Germline CDR1 LGHNA, CDR2 YNFKEQ. V lost 1 base, J lost 6 bases, and 17 bases lay in between. This CDR3 has 16 residues. The DNA for the CDR3 is TGTGCCAGCAGCCAAGTGTTCCTTGAGGAGACGGATACGCAGTATTTT. This codes for CASSQVFLEETDTQYF.

This clonotype was seen a few times. The V gene is TRBV14, the J gene TRBJ2-5, with D possibly matching TRBD1 (5 bases). Germline-derived CDR1 and CDR2 are SGHDN and FVKESK. V lost 8 bases and J lost 5, with 15 bases in between. The CDR3 has 13 residues. CDR3 in amino acids: CASSVGVRETQYF. In DNA, the CDR3 is TGTGCCAGCTCTGTAGGGGTCCGGGAGACCCAGTACTTC.